This T cell receptor (beta chain) derives from a study of blood T cell repertoires in COVID-19. Repertoires were generated with immunoSEQ multiplex PCR, while TCRdb's copy carries only in-frame clones and drops some. Found here are roughly 300,000 clones, nearly 90% of them singletons; the top ten hold over 1.5%. Germline loops: CDR1 SEHNR, CDR2 FQNEAQ (reference sequence). The length of the CDR3 is 16 residues. The germline V and J ends were trimmed by 4 bases and 5 bases, with 18 bases remaining between them. The sequence was collected from a woman aged 25 to 39 with COVID-19, enrolled during active disease. Sequenced sample: peripheral blood. The chain employs TRBV7-9 and TRBJ1-5; TRBD1 is a possible D gene (5 bases). The CDR3 spells CASSSGPPRGDQPQHF. In DNA form, the CDR3 reads TGTGCCAGCAGCTCCGGGCCCCCAAGGGGTGATCAGCCCCAGCATTTT.